The 18 T cell receptor beta chains in this list originate from one sample, sequenced in a study of T cell clonotyping in hematopoietic cell transplantation. Clones were read by immunoSEQ multiplex PCR, and TCRdb kept only the in-frame ones, dropping some. In the table there are over 15,000 clones, 93% of which are singletons. Time point indicated: recipient sample about 28 days before transplant, after cytoreduction. The source was peripheral blood mononuclear cells, collected before stem cell transplant. All receptors come from a man between 18 and 29 years old with biphenotypic leukemia. Some clones in this sample may be carry-over from other donors' samples.

This clone has a single count. This chain uses TRBV6-6 with TRBJ2-3; 13 bases line up with TRBD2. The V and J ends lost 6 bases and 1 base, in that order; junction bases with no gene match: 1. Germline V gene lookup returns CDR1 MNHNY and CDR2 SVGAGI (reference sequence). The CDR3 has 15 amino acids. In DNA form, the CDR3 reads TGTGCCAGCAGCGGGACTAGCGGGGGCACAGATACGCAGTATTTT. It encodes CASSGTSGGTDTQYF.

The chain links TRBV29-1 to TRBJ2-1, with a weak D call TRBD2 (5 bases). The germline V and J ends were trimmed by 6 bases and 7 bases, with 10 bases remaining between them. Germline-derived CDR1 and CDR2 are SQVTM and ANQGSEA. This CDR3 region has 11 residues. In nucleotides, the CDR3 is TGCAGCGTCTGGACGGGGAATGAGCAGTTCTTC. Amino acids: CSVWTGNEQFF.

V gene TRBV6-1 combines with J gene TRBJ2-7; possible D gene TRBD1, 6 bases. Trimming took off 4 bases at V and 12 bases at J, with 19 bases between the two ends. Per germline, CDR1 MNHNS and CDR2 SASEGT. CDR3 length equals 13 residues. Here the CDR3 DNA reads TGTGCCAGCAGTGCACCCTCTGCCGGGACATTGTACTTC. It translates to CASSAPSAGTLYF.

The sample holds one count of this clone. V gene TRBV4-3 combines with J gene TRBJ1-2, with D possibly TRBD1 on 6 matching bases. The CDR3 sequence is 12 residues long. Trimming left V 1 base short and J 10 bases short, with 10 bases between. Germline V gene sequence: CDR1 LGHNA, CDR2 YSLEER. The CDR3 DNA reads as TGCGCCAGCAGCCAAGGATGGGGGCTCTACACCTTC. Residues: CASSQGWGLYTF.

J is TRBJ2-3 and V is TRBV5-1; tentative D call: TRBD1 (5 bases). Germline CDR1 SGHRS, CDR2 YFSETQ. The length of the CDR3 is 14 residues. Trimming left V 0 bases short and J 6 bases short, with 11 bases between. CDR3 bases: TGCGCCAGCAGCTTGGGCTTCAAGGGGGATACGCAGTATTTT. It codes for CASSLGFKGDTQYF.

The chain joins TRBV6-1 to TRBJ1-5, with 7 bases fitting TRBD1. V lost 7 bases, J lost 4 bases, and 4 bases stayed unmatched. Looked up from germline, CDR1 is MNHNS and CDR2 is SASEGT. The CDR3 extends over 13 amino acids. The CDR3 protein is CASTGTANQPQHF. The CDR3 nucleotides read TGTGCCAGCACCGGGACAGCAAATCAGCCCCAGCATTTT.

The rearrangement uses TRBV27 and TRBJ1-2; a weak D match, TRBD1 (6 bases). V gave up 2 bases and J gave up 0 bases, with 10 bases separating them. The CDR3 loop spans 15 amino acids. The germline CDR1 and CDR2 sequences are MNHEY and SMNVEV (reference sequence). CDR3 in DNA: TGTGCCAGCAGTTTAAAACAGGGAGCTAACTATGGCTACACCTTC. Protein product: CASSLKQGANYGYTF.

A single count supports this clone. The J gene is TRBJ1-4, the V gene TRBV25-1; D not certain. The CDR3 contains 12 residues. Germline V CDR1 and CDR2: MGHDK, SYGVNS. Between the trimmed V and J ends, which lost 4 bases and 7 bases, there was a span of 7 bases. The CDR3 nucleotides read TGTGCCAGCAGTGGAGGGAGTGAAAAACTGTTTTTT. It is translated as CASSGGSEKLFF.

The rearrangement joins TRBV7-2 to TRBJ2-5; 8 bases are a match to TRBD2. Germline V lookup: CDR1 SGHTA, CDR2 FQGNSA. V was pared by 1 base and J by 1 base, with 5 bases of the junction left unmatched. This CDR3 is built from 16 residues. CDR3 sequence: CASSLVGGGSQETQYF. For the CDR3, the DNA is TGTGCCAGCAGCTTAGTCGGCGGGGGGAGCCAAGAGACCCAGTACTTC.

The chain recombines TRBV4-3 with TRBJ1-6; D possibly corresponds to TRBD1 (6 bases). The CDR3 contains 16 residues. Germline CDR1 reads LGHNA; CDR2 reads YSLEER. V was trimmed by 1 base and J by 10 bases, leaving 17 bases between them. The CDR3 reads CASSQGMDSTGSPLHF. The CDR3 DNA reads TGCGCCAGCAGCCAAGGAATGGACAGTACGGGGTCACCCCTCCACTTT.

This clone occurred once. The chain links TRBV15 to TRBJ2-3; 7 bases align to TRBD2. The V gene end was trimmed by 4 bases and the J gene end by 2 bases; junction bases not matched to a gene: 3. Germline V gene lookup returns CDR1 LNHNV and CDR2 YYDKDF (reference sequence). CDR3 size: 14 residues. The CDR3 DNA reads TGTGCCACCAGCAAGGGACTACCCACAGATACGCAGTATTTT. Translation: CATSKGLPTDTQYF.

The V call is TRBV9, the J call TRBJ1-2, with a weak D call TRBD1 (6 bases). The germline CDR1 and CDR2 sequences are SGDLS and YYNGEE. The V gene lost 1 base and the J gene lost 2 bases, with 12 bases spanning the gap. The CDR3 has 15 amino acids. DNA of the CDR3: TGTGCCAGCAGCGTAAGTAGTCAGGGGAACTATGGCTACACCTTC. Translated: CASSVSSQGNYGYTF.

J is TRBJ1-3 and V is TRBV28; D is ambiguous. CDR3 length: 14 residues. Trimming pared 6 bases from V and 0 bases from J, leaving 9 bases between. The germline CDR1 and CDR2 sequences are MDHEN and SYDVKM. CDR3 loop: CASSPGNSGNTIYF. The CDR3, as DNA: TGTGCCAGCAGCCCCGGGAACTCTGGAAACACCATATATTTT.

The chain links TRBV4-3 to TRBJ1-2; the match to TRBD1 covers 10 bases. This CDR3 contains 17 residues. Trimming removed 0 bases from V and 4 bases from J; junction bases left unmatched: 8. CDR1 is LGHNA and CDR2 is YSLEER in the germline V gene. The CDR3 nucleotides read TGCGCCAGCAGCCAAGATCGTGGGACAGGGGCAACCTATGGCTACACCTTC. It encodes CASSQDRGTGATYGYTF.

V is TRBV9 and J is TRBJ1-1, with D possibly being TRBD1 (6 bases). This CDR3 spans 17 amino acids. Trimming cost V 3 bases and J 0 bases, with 18 bases left between them. CDR1 is SGDLS and CDR2 is YYNGEE in the germline V gene. The CDR3, as DNA: TGTGCCAGCAGCGCAGGGACGGACAGTTTAATGAACACTGAAGCTTTCTTT. This sequence encodes CASSAGTDSLMNTEAFF.

This sequence joins TRBV30 and TRBJ2-3; D is possibly TRBD1 or TRBD2 (6 bases each). CDR3 size: 12 residues. Trimming took off 3 bases at V and 7 bases at J, with 11 bases between the two ends. Germline CDR1 reads GTSNPN; CDR2 reads SVGIG (reference sequence). This chain's CDR3 is CAWRGGGNTQYF. DNA for the CDR3: TGTGCCTGGAGAGGAGGGGGGAATACGCAGTATTTT.

This chain joins TRBV5-6 and TRBJ2-5, with 7 bases that match TRBD1. After removal of 2 bases from V and 5 bases from J, the junction contained 9 bases not matched to a gene. The CDR3 is made up of 15 amino acids. Germline CDR1 SGHDT, CDR2 YYEEEE. CDR3 residues: CASSFGRGFGETQYF. In DNA form, the CDR3 reads TGTGCCAGCAGCTTTGGCAGGGGGTTTGGGGAGACCCAGTACTTC.

The CDR3 loop reads CASSQDARQPQHF. CDR3 in DNA: TGCGCCAGCAGCCAAGATGCCCGACAGCCCCAGCATTTT. V is TRBV4-1 and J is TRBJ1-5; D uncertain. The germline V and J ends were trimmed by 0 bases and 7 bases, with 7 bases remaining between them. Per the germline V gene, CDR1 is MGHRA and CDR2 is YSYEKL. This CDR3 is 13 amino acids long.